One and the same sample provided the 26 T cell receptor beta chains below, sequenced in a study of control samples from healthy donors and cancer patients. Repertoires were generated with immunoSEQ multiplex PCR, while TCRdb's copy carries only in-frame clones and drops some. Among roughly 80,000 clones listed, about 88% were seen once. Sequencing was done on a sample of blood. Receptors originate from a woman aged 45-59 years in good health.

Notes on this clone: Other DNA sequences from this sample encode an identical CDR3 as well. The CDR3 region is CASSPGTDTQYF. CDR3 nucleotide sequence: TGTGCCAGCTCACCGGGGACAGATACGCAGTATTTT. V gene TRBV18 combines with J gene TRBJ2-3; D call uncertain. This CDR3 has 12 amino acids. V was pared by 3 bases and J by 3 bases, with 4 bases between. The germline CDR1 and CDR2 sequences are KGHSH and LQKENI.

The chain couples TRBV3-1 (or the pseudogene TRBV3-2) to TRBJ1-6, with D tentatively TRBD1 (5 bases). Germline-derived CDR1 and CDR2 are LGHDT and YNNKEL (reference sequence). Trimming removed 4 bases at V and 18 bases at J, with 19 bases between. The CDR3 totals 13 residues. CDR3 loop: CASSLWGETYTHF. CDR3 nucleotide sequence: TGTGCCAGCAGCCTATGGGGGGAAACATACACCCACTTT.

J is TRBJ2-1 and V is TRBV27, with TRBD2 matching over 10 bases. The CDR3 consists of 16 residues. With 4 bases clipped from V and 3 bases from J, the junction kept 6 bases outside the gene matches. The V gene's germline CDR1 is MNHEY and CDR2 SMNVEV (reference sequence). The CDR3 spells CASSSLLAGRYNEQFF. DNA of the CDR3: TGTGCCAGCAGTTCACTACTAGCGGGGCGCTACAATGAGCAGTTCTTC.

The genes are TRBV5-4 and TRBJ1-5; D unclear. The CDR3 extends over 15 amino acids. V lost 0 bases and J lost 3, with 10 bases in between. CDR1 is SGHNT, CDR2 YYREEE, per germline (reference sequence). The CDR3 nucleotides read TGTGCCAGCAGCTTGGAACCCCAGTCCAATCAGCCCCAGCATTTT. The encoded protein is CASSLEPQSNQPQHF. The complete variable domain, with remaining parts taken from reference TRBV5-4 and TRBJ1-5, reads ETGVTQSPTHLIKTRGQQVTLRCSSQSGHNTVSWYQQALGQGPQFIFQYYREEENGRGNFPPRFSGLQFPNYSSELNVNALELDDSALYLCASSLEPQSNQPQHFGDGTRLSIL.

The chain recombines TRBV6-1 with TRBJ2-3; possibly TRBD2 for D (6 bases). V was trimmed by 3 bases and J by 0 bases, leaving 16 bases between them. Germline CDR1 MNHNS, CDR2 SASEGT. There are 17 residues in the CDR3. As DNA, the CDR3 is TGTGCCAGCAGTGACCCAAACCGGGGGATGAGCACAGATACGCAGTATTTT. Its translation: CASSDPNRGMSTDTQYF.

V and J are TRBV7-7 and TRBJ1-3; D not certain. Germline V gene data show CDR1 as SSHAT and CDR2 as FNYEAQ (reference sequence). V was pared by 10 bases and J by 4 bases, with 14 bases between. This CDR3 has 13 amino acids. CDR3 bases: TGTGCCACCACCCCTGACCCGGGAAACACCATATATTTT. It is translated as CATTPDPGNTIYF.

This chain connects TRBV3-1 (or the pseudogene TRBV3-2) to TRBJ2-3; 10 positions agree with TRBD2. Trimming took 4 bases from V and 9 from J; bases not matched to a gene: 13. This CDR3 spans 16 amino acids. Germline V gene sequence: CDR1 LGHDT, CDR2 YNNKEL (reference sequence). CDR3 in DNA: TGTGCCAGCAGCCGGTCTGGGGGTAGCGGGGGGAACACGCAGTATTTT. This codes for CASSRSGGSGGNTQYF.

The CDR3 sequence: CALGRGGWDTQYF. CDR3 sequence (DNA): TGTGCCTTGGGAAGGGGCGGTTGGGATACGCAGTATTTT. The chain joins TRBV30 to TRBJ2-3, with a possible D match to TRBD1 (5 bases). Germline V lookup: CDR1 GTSNPN, CDR2 SVGIG (reference sequence). Trimming removed 7 bases at V and 6 bases at J, with 17 bases between. This CDR3 is built from 13 residues.

This clone was seen once. V usage is TRBV6-5 and J usage is TRBJ2-7; tentatively, D is TRBD2 (6 bases). V lost 6 bases, J lost 3 bases, and 9 bases lay in between. CDR3 length: 12 residues. Germline CDR1 MNHEY, CDR2 SVGAGI. CDR3 amino acids: CASRLDYYEQYF. In DNA, the CDR3 is TGTGCCAGCAGACTGGACTACTACGAGCAGTACTTC.

The chain recombines TRBV19 with TRBJ2-1; D unclear. The ends were cut back, 4 bases at V and 6 bases at J, with 13 bases in the middle. Germline V lookup: CDR1 LNHDA, CDR2 SQIVND (reference sequence). This CDR3 is 14 amino acids long. CDR3 loop: CASSRGYGSNEQFF. The CDR3 nucleotides read TGTGCCAGTAGTAGGGGTTATGGTAGCAATGAGCAGTTCTTC.

A single count supports this clone. The rearrangement joins TRBV18 to TRBJ2-3; D not certain. The CDR3 runs to 17 residues. V lost 6 bases, J lost 0 bases, and 19 bases lay in between. The V gene's germline CDR1 is KGHSH and CDR2 LQKENI. In nucleotides, the CDR3 is TGTGCCAGCTCTGAACTAACTTGGGGTACTAGCACAGATACGCAGTATTTT. Amino acids: CASSELTWGTSTDTQYF.

The chain links TRBV6-1 to TRBJ1-1; no reliable D call. With 1 base removed from V and 8 bases from J, the gap between germline ends came to 14 bases. This CDR3 spans 14 amino acids. Germline CDR1 reads MNHNS; CDR2 reads SASEGT. CDR3 DNA: TGTGCCAGCAGTGAAGGAACTGGGCTGAAAGAAGCTTTCTTT. It encodes CASSEGTGLKEAFF.

The chain recombines TRBV30 with TRBJ1-3, with no clear D. Germline CDR1 reads GTSNPN; CDR2 reads SVGIG (reference sequence). The CDR3 length is 14 residues. Trimming took off 2 bases at V and 0 bases at J, with 8 bases between the two ends. CDR3 DNA: TGTGCCTGGAGTTCAACTCTCTCTGGAAACACCATATATTTT. It is translated as CAWSSTLSGNTIYF.

This chain joins TRBV6-4 and TRBJ2-2; 7 bases fit TRBD1. The CDR3 has 13 amino acids. Unmatched junction bases numbered 8, after V lost 11 bases and J lost 5 bases. Germline CDR1 and CDR2: MRHNA and SNTAGT. In nucleotides, the CDR3 is TGTGCCGGAAGGACAGGCCGAACCGGGGAGCTGTTTTTT. Translated: CAGRTGRTGELFF.

The rearrangement uses TRBV6-6 and TRBJ2-1; tentatively, D is TRBD1 (6 bases). Germline assignment: CDR1 MNHNY and CDR2 SVGAGI (reference sequence). Trimming pared 8 bases from V and 4 bases from J, leaving 15 bases between. This CDR3 region has 14 residues. The CDR3 protein is CASSEGTPYNEQFF. The DNA of the CDR3 is TGTGCCAGCTCTGAAGGGACACCATACAATGAGCAGTTCTTC.

The rearrangement links TRBV5-1 to TRBJ2-3, with D perhaps matching TRBD2 (6 bases). This CDR3 region has 15 residues. The germline V gene has CDR1 SGHRS and CDR2 YFSETQ. Trimming shortened V by 5 bases and J by 2 bases, and 15 bases separated the two germline ends. The CDR3 sequence: CASSFSGADTDTQYF. CDR3 nucleotide sequence: TGCGCCAGCAGTTTTAGCGGCGCTGACACAGATACGCAGTATTTT.

This clone was detected only once. The CDR3 region is CASSQQGAGNTIYF. The DNA for the CDR3 is TGTGCCAGCAGCCAACAGGGGGCTGGAAACACCATATATTTT. The rearrangement links TRBV6-6 to TRBJ1-3, with 8 nucleotides matching TRBD1. The trim removed 6 bases at V and 2 bases at J, leaving 3 bases unmatched. Germline lookup yields CDR1 MNHNY and CDR2 SVGAGI (reference sequence). The CDR3 has 14 amino acids.

The chain couples TRBV14 to TRBJ1-1, with unresolved D. Germline CDR1 reads SGHDN; CDR2 reads FVKESK. The V end lost 0 bases, the J end lost 0 bases, and 2 bases lay between the germline ends. The CDR3 runs 13 residues. In DNA, the CDR3 is TGTGCCAGCAGCCAAGAACTGAACACTGAAGCTTTCTTT. Amino acid sequence: CASSQELNTEAFF.

This clone was seen more than once but under ten times. The rearrangement joins TRBV12-5 to TRBJ2-3; D unresolved. Trimming took off 3 bases at V and 6 bases at J, with 7 bases between the two ends. The CDR3 totals 12 residues. CDR1 is LGHNT and CDR2 is FRNRAP in the germline V gene. CDR3 DNA sequence: TGTGCTAGTGGTTTTGCTTCGGATACGCAGTATTTT. It is translated as CASGFASDTQYF.

The gene calls are TRBV5-1 and TRBJ1-2; D is possibly TRBD1 (5 bases). This CDR3 spans 14 amino acids. V dropped 0 bases and J dropped 6 bases, with 12 bases sitting between them. Per the germline V gene, CDR1 is SGHRS and CDR2 is YFSETQ. The CDR3 spells CASSLEPTVDGYTF. The CDR3 bases are TGCGCCAGCAGCTTGGAGCCGACAGTGGATGGCTACACCTTC.

The chain links TRBV7-6 to TRBJ2-3; D call uncertain. V lost 6 bases, J lost 2 bases, and 9 bases lay in between. The CDR3 has 13 amino acids. Per the germline V gene, CDR1 is SGHVS and CDR2 is FNYEAQ. The CDR3 sequence: CASSRTFTDTQYF. The CDR3 DNA sequence: TGTGCCAGCAGTCGAACCTTCACAGATACGCAGTATTTT.

The V gene is TRBV19, the J gene TRBJ2-1; D uncertain. Germline CDR1 and CDR2: LNHDA and SQIVND (reference sequence). Between the trimmed V and J ends, which lost 3 bases and 4 bases, there was a span of 7 bases. The CDR3 totals 13 residues. For the CDR3, the DNA is TGTGCCAGTAGTATTGGAGATTACAATGAGCAGTTCTTC. This encodes CASSIGDYNEQFF.

The chain has TRBV3-1 (or the pseudogene TRBV3-2) and TRBJ1-2; unclear D gene. The CDR3 runs 12 residues. V was clipped by 3 bases and J by 8 bases, with 10 bases between them. Germline CDR1 is LGHDT and CDR2 is YNNKEL (reference sequence). CDR3: CASSHPLSGYTF. In nucleotides, the CDR3 is TGTGCCAGCAGCCACCCTTTATCCGGCTACACCTTC.

The chain recombines TRBV7-9 with TRBJ2-1; D remains unclear. Germline V gene sequence: CDR1 SEHNR, CDR2 FQNEAQ (reference sequence). Trimming removed 1 base from V and 6 bases from J, with 10 bases in between. The CDR3 runs to 14 residues. DNA of the CDR3: TGTGCCAGCAGCTTAGTGGCAGCCCCCAATGAGCAGTTCTTC. Translated, it gives CASSLVAAPNEQFF.

This rearrangement joins TRBV5-4 to TRBJ2-1, with 12 bases lining up with TRBD2. Germline V gene sequence: CDR1 SGHNT, CDR2 YYREEE (reference sequence). V shed 6 bases, J shed 10 bases, and the junction held 11 bases outside the gene matches. The CDR3 is 15 residues long. CDR3 protein: CASNLELAGGKEQFF. The CDR3, as DNA: TGTGCCAGCAATCTTGAACTAGCGGGGGGAAAGGAGCAGTTCTTC.

The rearrangement links TRBV27 to TRBJ2-5; D uncertain. In germline, CDR1 is MNHEY, CDR2 SMNVEV (reference sequence). Trimming shortened V by 0 bases and J by 5 bases, and 13 bases separated the two germline ends. This CDR3 comprises 15 residues. CDR3 in DNA: TGTGCCAGCAGTTTATCGGCCCAGCTTATGGAGACCCAGTACTTC. Translated, it gives CASSLSAQLMETQYF.